A selection of T cell receptor beta chains follows, all from one sample in a study of shared clonotypes between healthy human individuals. Sequencing used immunoSEQ multiplex PCR; TCRdb keeps in-frame clones, though not all of them. The sample carries about a million clones, about three quarters recorded once. Sequencing used memory CD4+ T cells sorted from blood. These receptors originate from a man between 18 and 29 years old in good health. The CDR3 runs from the conserved cysteine through the conserved F or W.

j_call: TRBJ1-1
v_call: TRBV5-1
cdr3_aa: CASSLVTGINTEAFF

j_call: TRBJ1-5
v_call: TRBV11-2
cdr3_aa: CASSLTFGQPQHF

j_call: TRBJ1-1
v_call: TRBV20-1
cdr3_aa: CSASSGVEAFF

j_call: TRBJ2-1
v_call: TRBV11-2
cdr3_aa: CASSLGLREFF

j_call: TRBJ1-2
v_call: TRBV7-2
cdr3_aa: CASSLDRTLLRSYTF

j_call: TRBJ1-5
v_call: TRBV5-1
cdr3_aa: CASKSGITGNQPQHF

j_call: TRBJ2-7
v_call: TRBV28
cdr3_aa: CASSSGQAIYEQYF

j_call: TRBJ1-6
v_call: TRBV7-9
cdr3_aa: CASSRSGNSPLHF

j_call: TRBJ2-5
v_call: TRBV7-9
cdr3_aa: CASSLALGPRTETQYF

j_call: TRBJ2-7
v_call: TRBV11-2
cdr3_aa: CASSSRDAFSYEQYF

j_call: TRBJ2-7
v_call: TRBV5-1
cdr3_aa: CASSLIPGLVDEQYF

j_call: TRBJ2-3
v_call: TRBV5-1
cdr3_aa: CASSSSLRQGLDTQYF

j_call: TRBJ2-5
v_call: TRBV7-9
cdr3_aa: CASSSRTGETQYF

j_call: TRBJ2-3
v_call: TRBV5-1
cdr3_aa: CASSLFSDTQYF

j_call: TRBJ2-3
v_call: TRBV10-3
cdr3_aa: CAIKAGRDGDTQYF

j_call: TRBJ2-7
v_call: TRBV5-1
cdr3_aa: CATRPSTSGGYEQYF

j_call: TRBJ1-2
v_call: TRBV7-9
cdr3_aa: CASSLALDYGYTF

j_call: TRBJ1-1
v_call: TRBV6-6
cdr3_aa: CASSPWGNTEAFF

j_call: TRBJ2-7
v_call: TRBV7-9
cdr3_aa: CASSPPGTSTYEQYF

j_call: TRBJ2-7
v_call: TRBV5-1
cdr3_aa: CASSLGLSGGSYEQYF

j_call: TRBJ2-4
v_call: TRBV10-3
cdr3_aa: CATGTSDIQYF

j_call: TRBJ2-6
v_call: TRBV28
cdr3_aa: CASSPRQGGTGANVLTF

j_call: TRBJ1-1
v_call: TRBV27
cdr3_aa: CASSKQGGNTEAFF

j_call: TRBJ2-3
v_call: TRBV29-1
cdr3_aa: CSGAGDTDTQYF

j_call: TRBJ2-3
v_call: TRBV10-2
cdr3_aa: CASSDLGDTQYF

j_call: TRBJ1-2
v_call: TRBV2
cdr3_aa: CASSVQGQLYGYTF

j_call: TRBJ1-4
v_call: TRBV28
cdr3_aa: CASSTRQVNEKLFF

j_call: TRBJ2-6
v_call: TRBV18
cdr3_aa: CASSQPGTGANVLTF

j_call: TRBJ2-7
v_call: TRBV6-1
cdr3_aa: CASKRGVLDEQYF